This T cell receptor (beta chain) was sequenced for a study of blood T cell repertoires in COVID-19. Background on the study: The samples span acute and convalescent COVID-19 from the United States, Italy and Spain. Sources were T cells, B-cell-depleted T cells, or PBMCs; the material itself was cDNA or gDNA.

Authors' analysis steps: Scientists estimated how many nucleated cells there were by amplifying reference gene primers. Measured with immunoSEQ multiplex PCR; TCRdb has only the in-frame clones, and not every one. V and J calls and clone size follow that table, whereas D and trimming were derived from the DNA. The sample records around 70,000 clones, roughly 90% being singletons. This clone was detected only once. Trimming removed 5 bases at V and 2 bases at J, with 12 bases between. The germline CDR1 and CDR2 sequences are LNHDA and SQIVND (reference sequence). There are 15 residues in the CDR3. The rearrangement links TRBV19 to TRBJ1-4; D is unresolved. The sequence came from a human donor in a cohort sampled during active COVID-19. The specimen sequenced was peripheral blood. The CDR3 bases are TGTGCCAGTAGTGACCGAGGGTGGACTAATGAAAAACTGTTTTTT. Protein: CASSDRGWTNEKLFF.